This T cell receptor (beta chain) was identified during a study of beta chain features in type 1 diabetes. The sequenced template was cDNA made from the entire isolated RNA. Here immunoSEQ multiplex PCR was the method, and the copy in TCRdb shows in-frame clones only, minus some. This sample has about 930,000 clones, with 15% to 20% found just once. Donors contributed one heparinised blood draw apiece, averaging approximately 120 mL. The V end lost 0 bases, the J end lost 4 bases, and 6 bases lay between the germline ends. The CDR3 runs to 13 residues. Germline assignment: CDR1 SGHRS and CDR2 YFSETQ. This clone appeared a few times. The same CDR3 also results from other DNA sequences found in this sample.

The receptor comes from a woman aged 18-29 years in good health. The material sequenced was naive CD4+ T cells from blood. V and J are TRBV5-1 and TRBJ2-3; D is unclear. CDR3 residues: CASSLGQADTQYF. CDR3 bases: TGCGCCAGCAGCTTGGGCCAGGCAGATACGCAGTATTTT.